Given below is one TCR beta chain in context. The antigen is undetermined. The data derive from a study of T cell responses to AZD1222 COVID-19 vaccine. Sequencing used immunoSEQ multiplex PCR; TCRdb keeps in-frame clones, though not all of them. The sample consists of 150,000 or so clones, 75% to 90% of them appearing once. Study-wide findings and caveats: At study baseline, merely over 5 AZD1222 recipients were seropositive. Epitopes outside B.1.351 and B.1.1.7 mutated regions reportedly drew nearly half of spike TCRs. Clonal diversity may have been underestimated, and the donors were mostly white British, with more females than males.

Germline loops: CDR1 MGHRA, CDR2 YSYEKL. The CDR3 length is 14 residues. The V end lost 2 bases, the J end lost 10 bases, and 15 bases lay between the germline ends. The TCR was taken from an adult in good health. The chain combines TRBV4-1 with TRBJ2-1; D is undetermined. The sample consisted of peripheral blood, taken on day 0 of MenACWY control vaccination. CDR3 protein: CASSQSGAPGEQFF. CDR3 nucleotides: TGCGCCAGCAGCCAATCCGGCGCCCCTGGGGAGCAGTTCTTC.